Shown below are 5 T cell receptor beta chains from a single sample sequenced in a study of OX40 agonist ivuxolimab in advanced cancers. The method was immunoSEQ multiplex PCR; TCRdb's version includes in-frame clones alone and lacks a portion of them. The table has about 160,000 clones, 90% to 95% seen once. This material consisted of CD4+ or CD8+ T cells sorted from blood, taken in a trial of the OX40 agonist ivuxolimab. The receptors were gathered from an adult with an advanced solid tumor such as melanoma, head and neck, liver or kidney cancer.

The chain combines TRBV27 with TRBJ2-1; 11 bases agree with TRBD2. Germline V CDR1 and CDR2: MNHEY, SMNVEV (reference sequence). The junction had 1 base not matched to a gene; V was cut back by 4 bases and J by 2 bases. CDR3 length: 15 amino acids. CDR3 amino acids: CASSSSGRTYNEQFF. Written as DNA, the CDR3 is TGTGCCAGCAGTTCTAGCGGGAGGACCTACAATGAGCAGTTCTTC.

The genes are TRBV9 and TRBJ1-1; 7 nucleotides match TRBD1. V shed 3 bases, J shed 1 base, and the junction held 15 bases outside the gene matches. The CDR3 length is 18 residues. Per the germline V gene, CDR1 is SGDLS and CDR2 is YYNGEE. The CDR3 coding sequence is TGTGCCAGCAGCGCCACCCCAACTCCGACAGGGCCGAACACTGAAGCTTTCTTT. This translates into CASSATPTPTGPNTEAFF.

A few counts support this clone. This chain joins TRBV19 and TRBJ1-5, with no clear D. The germline V gene has CDR1 LNHDA and CDR2 SQIVND (reference sequence). The CDR3 spans 16 residues. Trimming pared 4 bases from V and 1 base from J, leaving 14 bases between. This CDR3 reads CASSTLPDGSNQPQHF. For the CDR3, the DNA is TGTGCCAGTAGTACGCTACCGGACGGAAGCAATCAGCCCCAGCATTTT. The whole variable domain, filled in from reference TRBV19 and TRBJ1-5, reads DGGITQSPKYLFRKEGQNVTLSCEQNLNHDAMYWYRQDPGQGLRLIYYSQIVNDFQKGDIAEGYSVSREKKESFPLTVTSAQKNPTAFYLCASSTLPDGSNQPQHFGDGTRLSIL.

The J gene is TRBJ2-5, the V gene TRBV28; D gene ambiguous. The CDR3 length is 17 residues. V gave up 4 bases and J gave up 5 bases, with 23 bases separating them. Germline assignment: CDR1 MDHEN and CDR2 SYDVKM. CDR3: CASSSRKVWGTRETQYF. The CDR3 DNA reads as TGTGCCAGCAGTTCACGAAAGGTTTGGGGAACCAGGGAGACCCAGTACTTC. The full variable domain, its missing parts supplied by reference TRBV28 and TRBJ2-5, is DVKVTQSSRYLVKRTGEKVFLECVQDMDHENMFWYRQDPGLGLRLIYFSYDVKMKEKGDIPEGYSVSREKKERFSLILESASTNQTSMYLCASSSRKVWGTRETQYFGPGTRLLVL.

The chain combines TRBV28 with TRBJ1-1; 9 bases map to TRBD1. The CDR3 is 15 amino acids. The V and J ends lost 4 bases and 5 bases, in that order; junction bases with no gene match: 8. Per germline, CDR1 MDHEN and CDR2 SYDVKM. The CDR3 bases are TGTGCCAGCAGTTCCCCACAGGGGGCTTGGACTGAAGCTTTCTTT. Translated, it gives CASSSPQGAWTEAFF.